A selection of T cell receptor beta chains follows, all from one sample in a study of blood T cell repertoires in COVID-19. Method: immunoSEQ multiplex PCR; TCRdb's copy keeps in-frame clones and lacks some. This table holds some 160,000 clones, approximately 91% found once. The specimen was peripheral blood. The receptors here all came from a man in his late teens or twenties with acute or convalescent COVID-19. The CDR3 runs from the conserved cysteine through the conserved F or W. D genes are given only for firm matches. Clone sizes are given selectively: once, few, many, or a class where the clone is expanded.

d_call j_call clone_size v_call cdr3_aa cdr3_nt
. TRBJ1-1 . TRBV5-4 CASSPTGATEAFF TGTGCCAGCAGCCCAACAGGTGCCACTGAAGCTTTCTTT
TRBD1 TRBJ1-1 . TRBV9 CASSSSFARDRANTEAFF TGTGCCAGCAGCTCTAGTTTTGCGAGGGACAGGGCGAACACTGAAGCTTTCTTT
. TRBJ2-1 . TRBV5-1 CASSGSTAYNEQFF TGCGCCAGCAGCGGATCGACAGCCTACAATGAGCAGTTCTTC
TRBD1 TRBJ1-1 . TRBV10-3 CAISAIGQGYTEAFF TGTGCCATCAGTGCGATAGGACAGGGGTACACTGAAGCTTTCTTT
. TRBJ1-4 . TRBV6-5 CASSYSIWGEEKLFF TGTGCCAGCAGTTACTCGATATGGGGGGAGGAAAAACTGTTTTTT
. TRBJ2-1 . TRBV18 CASSPRQDLYNEQFF TGTGCCAGCTCACCACGGCAGGACTTATACAATGAGCAGTTCTTC
. TRBJ1-2 once TRBV19 CASSIDDRRGGYTF TGTGCCAGTAGTATAGACGACAGGCGAGGGGGCTACACCTTC
TRBD1 TRBJ1-6 . TRBV5-1 CASSLTGGDSPLHF TGCGCCAGCAGCCTGACAGGGGGTGATTCACCCCTCCACTTT
. TRBJ1-1 . TRBV18 CASSPRQELGTEAFF TGTGCCAGCTCACCGCGACAGGAGTTGGGCACTGAAGCTTTCTTT
. TRBJ2-2 once TRBV5-1 CASSPGVKPTGELFF TGCGCCAGCAGCCCAGGGGTCAAACCCACCGGGGAGCTGTTTTTT
. TRBJ2-7 . TRBV27 CASSLSGYEQYF TGTGCCAGCAGTTTAAGCGGCTACGAGCAGTACTTC